One and the same sample provided the 19 T cell receptor beta chains below, sequenced in a study of beta chain features in type 1 diabetes. Study observations and caveats: All four CD4+ subsets from Type 1 diabetes patients carried moderately but significantly shorter TCRB CDR3s.

These receptors have no identified antigens. Expressed TCRB transcripts were sequenced because the entire RNA isolate underwent reverse transcription. Generated by immunoSEQ multiplex PCR, the TCRdb table keeps only in-frame clones and is missing some. The sample has around 690,000 clones; under 15% are singletons. Sequenced: naive CD4+ T cells from blood. These receptors were collected from a young man with type 1 diabetes.

With respect to this clone: The sample has other DNA sequences that encode this CDR3 too. The chain employs TRBV9 and TRBJ2-1, with 11 bases matching TRBD2. The CDR3 extends over 15 amino acids. The V gene's germline CDR1 is SGDLS and CDR2 YYNGEE. The junction had 2 bases not matched to a gene; V was cut back by 2 bases and J by 4 bases. The CDR3 here is CASSVLAGGYNEQFF. The DNA for the CDR3 is TGTGCCAGCAGCGTCCTAGCGGGGGGATACAATGAGCAGTTCTTC.

This clone was seen a handful of times. The J gene is TRBJ2-5, the V gene TRBV20-1, with D perhaps TRBD1 (6 bases). This CDR3 contains 11 residues. Germline V CDR1 and CDR2: DFQATT, SNEGSKA (reference sequence). This chain's CDR3 is CKSDSQETQYF. DNA of the CDR3: TGCAAGTCGGACAGCCAAGAGACCCAGTACTTC.

The chain links TRBV5-1 to TRBJ1-5, with D maybe TRBD1 (5 bases). Looked up from germline, CDR1 is SGHRS and CDR2 is YFSETQ. CDR3 length: 15 residues. Trimming took off 0 bases at V and 4 bases at J, with 11 bases between the two ends. The CDR3 here is CASSLGQLGNQPQHF. In nucleotides, the CDR3 is TGCGCCAGCAGCTTGGGACAGCTGGGAAATCAGCCCCAGCATTTT.

The genes are TRBV18 and TRBJ2-5; a possible D gene is TRBD2 (6 bases). V shed 4 bases and J shed 5 bases, with 11 bases lying between them. The CDR3 runs to 13 residues. Germline values: CDR1 KGHSH, CDR2 LQKENI. The DNA of the CDR3 is TGTGCCAGCTCACTGGTGGAGGGGGAGACCCAGTACTTC. As protein: CASSLVEGETQYF.

This clone has only a few counts. The chain combines TRBV18 with TRBJ2-5, with D maybe TRBD1 (6 bases). This CDR3 has 15 residues. CDR1 is KGHSH, CDR2 LQKENI, per germline. V was trimmed by 2 bases and J by 4 bases, leaving 14 bases between them. The CDR3 DNA sequence: TGTGCCAGCTCACCAATTGGGGGCGGTCCAGAGACCCAGTACTTC. This translates into CASSPIGGGPETQYF.

The rearrangement joins TRBV28 to TRBJ1-2; no firm D call. Germline CDR1 MDHEN, CDR2 SYDVKM. Trimming shortened V by 6 bases and J by 7 bases, and 21 bases separated the two germline ends. This CDR3 spans 15 amino acids. The CDR3 protein is CASSGPNAEVLGYTF. DNA of the CDR3: TGTGCCAGCAGCGGCCCGAACGCAGAGGTCCTTGGCTACACCTTC.

V usage is TRBV5-1 and J usage is TRBJ2-6, with no clear D. The CDR3 runs 14 residues. Germline CDR1 reads SGHRS; CDR2 reads YFSETQ. The V gene lost 4 bases and the J gene lost 4 bases, with 9 bases spanning the gap. CDR3 in DNA: TGCGCCAGCAGCCCTACCTCGGGGGCCAACGTCCTGACTTTC. Translating it yields CASSPTSGANVLTF.

This clone occurred a few times. The chain has TRBV2 and TRBJ2-2; D is unclear. This CDR3 region has 13 residues. The V and J ends lost 2 bases and 7 bases respectively, with 8 bases between them. In germline, CDR1 is SNHLY, CDR2 FYNNEI. The CDR3 here is CASSESRHGELFF. As DNA, the CDR3 is TGTGCCAGCAGTGAATCGCGGCACGGGGAGCTGTTTTTT.

This clone was found a few times. The V and J genes are TRBV9 and TRBJ2-2; TRBD1 matches 7 bases. V dropped 4 bases and J dropped 7; count of bases not matched to a gene: 4. The germline gives CDR1 SGDLS, CDR2 YYNGEE. The CDR3 extends over 13 amino acids. The CDR3 here is CASSPTGDGELFF. The CDR3 DNA sequence: TGTGCCAGCAGCCCTACAGGGGACGGGGAGCTGTTTTTT.

The table lists this clone with a few counts. The chain carries TRBV30 and TRBJ1-2, with D unresolved. The CDR3 runs 13 residues. V was shortened by 0 bases and J by 8 bases, with 13 bases between the two germline ends. Germline CDR1 GTSNPN, CDR2 SVGIG (reference sequence). CDR3 amino acids: CAWSVHLVGGYTF. In DNA, the CDR3 is TGTGCCTGGAGTGTACATCTTGTCGGCGGCTACACCTTC.

The chain couples TRBV7-3 to TRBJ2-5; tentatively, D is TRBD1 or TRBD2 (5 bases each). CDR3 length: 14 amino acids. With 2 bases removed from V and 5 bases from J, the gap between germline ends came to 12 bases. The germline CDR1 and CDR2 sequences are SGHTA and FQGTGA. In DNA form, the CDR3 reads TGTGCCAGCAGCTTAGGGGCGGGTAGGGAGACCCAGTACTTC. It translates to CASSLGAGRETQYF.

The V and J genes are TRBV2 and TRBJ2-5; a weak D match, TRBD2 (6 bases). Trimming left V 3 bases short and J 4 bases short, with 12 bases between. This CDR3 has 14 residues. Germline-derived CDR1 and CDR2 are SNHLY and FYNNEI. The CDR3 region is CASSDGRGRETQYF. CDR3 coding DNA: TGTGCCAGCAGTGATGGGCGGGGTAGAGAGACCCAGTACTTC.

In this sample, this clone turned up a few times. The chain's CDR3 is CASSFKAGGPNEQFF. The DNA for the CDR3 is TGTGCCAGCAGCTTCAAAGCGGGGGGGCCGAATGAGCAGTTCTTC. The V and J genes are TRBV7-2 and TRBJ2-1, with 10 bases lining up with TRBD2. The trim removed 3 bases at V and 7 bases at J, leaving 6 bases unmatched. From germline, CDR1 is SGHTA and CDR2 FQGNSA. The CDR3 covers 15 residues. Complete variable domain (other parts from reference TRBV7-2 and TRBJ2-1): GAGVSQSPSNKVTEKGKDVELRCDPISGHTALYWYRQSLGQGLEFLIYFQGNSAPDKSGLPSDRFSAERTGGSVSTLTIQRTQQEDSAVYLCASSFKAGGPNEQFFGPGTRLTVL.

This clone has only a few counts. V and J are TRBV19 and TRBJ2-1; weak D call: TRBD1 (6 bases). The CDR3 spans 14 residues. Trimming shortened V by 3 bases and J by 7 bases, and 13 bases separated the two germline ends. Germline V lookup: CDR1 LNHDA, CDR2 SQIVND (reference sequence). CDR3 nucleotides: TGTGCCAGTAGTATTTGGGACACAAGAAATGAGCAGTTCTTC. Translation: CASSIWDTRNEQFF.

This clone has a handful of counts. The V gene is TRBV2, the J gene TRBJ2-2; 8 nucleotides align to TRBD1. CDR3 length: 14 residues. Unmatched junction bases numbered 3, after V lost 8 bases and J lost 1 base. Germline CDR1 is SNHLY and CDR2 is FYNNEI. Here the CDR3 DNA reads TGTGCCAGCGCCGACAGGGGGAACACCGGGGAGCTGTTTTTT. It yields the protein CASADRGNTGELFF.

The rearrangement joins TRBV27 to TRBJ2-5; D gene uncertain. Germline V lookup: CDR1 MNHEY, CDR2 SMNVEV (reference sequence). The germline V and J ends were trimmed by 5 bases and 7 bases, with 14 bases remaining between them. The CDR3 is 13 residues long. This chain's CDR3 is CASSQQTRGTQYF. DNA for the CDR3: TGTGCCAGCAGTCAACAAACTCGAGGGACCCAGTACTTC.

J is TRBJ1-5 and V is TRBV2; no reliable D call. V was shortened by 1 base and J by 12 bases, with 7 bases between the two germline ends. The germline gives CDR1 SNHLY, CDR2 FYNNEI. CDR3 length equals 11 residues. Written as DNA, the CDR3 is TGTGCCAGCAGTGAAGGGAGTGTCCAGCATTTT. This translates into CASSEGSVQHF. The entire variable domain, with the rest obtained from reference TRBV2 and TRBJ1-5, is as follows: EPEVTQTPSHQVTQMGQEVILRCVPISNHLYFYWYRQILGQKVEFLVSFYNNEISEKSEIFDDQFSVERPDGSNFTLKIRSTKLEDSAMYFCASSEGSVQHFGDGTRLSIL.

CDR3 protein: CASTSIGTGGETQYF. The CDR3 nucleotides are TGTGCCAGCACCTCAATAGGGACAGGGGGAGAGACCCAGTACTTC. The chain employs TRBV6-5 and TRBJ2-5; 11 bases are a match to TRBD1. The CDR3 contains 15 residues. Germline V gene sequence: CDR1 MNHEY, CDR2 SVGAGI. Losses at the gene ends were 7 bases for V and 4 bases for J; bases not matched to a gene: 8.

The chain uses TRBV28 and TRBJ2-3, with 8 bases lining up with TRBD2. There are 15 residues in the CDR3. V was pared by 3 bases and J by 1 base, with 3 bases of the junction left unmatched. CDR1 is MDHEN, CDR2 SYDVKM, per germline. The CDR3 region is CASSLGLVGTDTQYF. As DNA, the CDR3 is TGTGCCAGCAGTTTGGGACTAGTTGGCACAGATACGCAGTATTTT.